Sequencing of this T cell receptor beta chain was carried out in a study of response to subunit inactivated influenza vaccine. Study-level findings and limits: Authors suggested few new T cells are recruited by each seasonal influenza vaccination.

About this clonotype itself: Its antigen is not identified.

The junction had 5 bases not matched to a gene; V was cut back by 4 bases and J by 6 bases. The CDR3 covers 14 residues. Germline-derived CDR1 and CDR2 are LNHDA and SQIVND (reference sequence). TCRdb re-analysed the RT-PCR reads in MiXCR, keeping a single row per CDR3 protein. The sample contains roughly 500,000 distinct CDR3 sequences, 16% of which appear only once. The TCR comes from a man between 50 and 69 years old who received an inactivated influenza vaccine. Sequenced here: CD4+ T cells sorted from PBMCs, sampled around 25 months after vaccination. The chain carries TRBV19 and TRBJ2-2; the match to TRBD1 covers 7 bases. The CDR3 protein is CASSTGQAAGELFF. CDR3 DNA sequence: TGTGCCAGTAGTACAGGACAGGCTGCCGGGGAGCTGTTTTTT.